This passage covers 8 T cell receptor beta chains from one sample sequenced in a study of T cell repertoires in cytomegalovirus infection (dated by TCRdb to the late 2010s). Taken with the paper, the label for treatment or condition translates to: in vitro stimulation with specific CMV peptide epitopes to enrich CMV-specific T cells. Sequencing took place on an Illumina HiSeq 1500. In TCRdb, the public reads were trimmed at Q25 with fastp and aligned with MiXCR, with productive beta chains retained. CDR3 protein duplicates are merged, each entry listing the most common genes and DNA. This sample comprises around 570,000 distinct CDR3 sequences, 40% of them detected only once. The top ten clonotypes cover roughly 50% of the sample. No antigen has been assigned to these receptors. The sequences come from cultured PBMCs, collected from culture after CMV antigen stimulation. The receptors stem from a human donor in good health (CMV status not recorded). Some clones in this sample may be carry-over from other donors' samples.

The chain links TRBV20-1 to TRBJ2-3, with a possible D match to TRBD2 (6 bases). Germline V gene lookup returns CDR1 DFQATT and CDR2 SNEGSKA (reference sequence). The CDR3 consists of 16 residues. V lost 4 bases, J lost 0 bases, and 17 bases lay in between. The CDR3 bases are TGCAGTGCTAAACCCTTCGGGAGTTCTAGCACAGATACGCAGTATTTT. Residues: CSAKPFGSSSTDTQYF.

This clonotype was counted only a few times. The rearrangement uses TRBV19 and TRBJ1-5, with D hard to call. The CDR3 is 13 residues long. V shed 3 bases and J shed 3 bases, with 6 bases lying between them. Looked up from germline, CDR1 is LNHDA and CDR2 is SQIVND (reference sequence). CDR3 sequence reads: CASSITNNQPQHF. DNA of the CDR3: TGTGCCAGTAGTATTACAAACAATCAGCCCCAGCATTTT.

The V gene is TRBV5-3, the J gene TRBJ2-3; TRBD1 might be the D (5 bases). TRBV5-3 is flagged as an ORF with uncertain function. Trimming shortened V by 8 bases and J by 2 bases, and 15 bases separated the two germline ends. The CDR3 sequence is 14 residues long. The CDR3 DNA follows: TGTGCCAGCAGCGCCAAGGGGTACACAGATACGCAGTATTTT. It yields the protein CASSAKGYTDTQYF.

V and J are TRBV12-3 or TRBV12-4 and TRBJ1-1; the D gene is possibly TRBD1 (5 bases). The CDR3 sequence is 15 residues long. V lost 3 bases, J lost 6 bases, and 17 bases lay in between. The DNA of the CDR3 is TGTGCCAGCAGTTTTTTTTACGAGGGACGCGCTGAAGCTTTCTTT. It translates to CASSFFYEGRAEAFF.

The table lists this clonotype with a few counts. The chain carries TRBV7-2 and TRBJ2-1, with 9 bases that match TRBD2. CDR1 and CDR2 (germline): SGHTA, FQGNSA. Losses at the gene ends were 2 bases for V and 8 bases for J; bases not matched to a gene: 7. This CDR3 spans 15 amino acids. The CDR3 sequence: CASSLSSGSYHEQFF. CDR3 in DNA: TGTGCCAGCAGCTTAAGTAGCGGGAGTTACCATGAGCAGTTCTTC.

The CDR3 coding sequence is TGTGCCAGCAAGAAAGGGGGGAACCAAGAGACCCAGTACTTC. It yields the protein CASKKGGNQETQYF. The chain couples TRBV6-1 to TRBJ2-5; the D gene could be TRBD1 or TRBD2 (6 bases each). V lost 7 bases to trimming and J lost 0 bases, with 12 bases between them. The CDR3 runs 14 residues. Germline V gene lookup returns CDR1 MNHNS and CDR2 SASEGT.

This clonotype has just a few counts. This chain connects TRBV7-6 to TRBJ1-4; D ambiguous. The CDR3 is made up of 13 amino acids. Trimming stripped 3 bases from V and 8 bases from J, with 10 bases between. CDR1 is SGHVS and CDR2 is FNYEAQ in the germline V gene. The DNA of the CDR3 is TGTGCCAGCAGCTTTACGGGCGGCGAAAAACTGTTTTTT. Translating gives CASSFTGGEKLFF.

This rearrangement joins TRBV7-6 to TRBJ2-5; no clear D gene. Germline CDR1 and CDR2: SGHVS and FNYEAQ. With 5 bases removed from V and 0 bases from J, the gap between germline ends came to 7 bases. The CDR3 extends over 13 amino acids. CDR3 DNA sequence: TGTGCCAGCAGCCCCGAACACCAAGAGACCCAGTACTTC. It yields the protein CASSPEHQETQYF.